A single TCR beta chain is shown here with its context. Its antigen is currently unknown. Naive CD8 cells, CD45RO-negative and positively selected for CCR7, excluded terminally differentiated effector memory CD45RA+ cells. Within Nashville, Tennessee resided all donors, each a Caucasian adult. The entry originates in a study of shared clonotypes between healthy human individuals. CDR1 and CDR2 (germline): SGHKS, YYEKEE (reference sequence). The CDR3 has 13 residues. V was clipped by 5 bases and J by 4 bases, with 12 bases between them. The data were produced by immunoSEQ multiplex PCR, yet TCRdb's version contains in-frame clones alone and is incomplete. The sample lists a few million clones; around 93% were seen once. Study-wide points: Relative to clonotypes present in all four donors, those not shared had lower generation probabilities.

This clonotype originated in a man younger than 35 in good health. Some clones in this sample may be carry-over from other donors' samples. V is TRBV5-5 and J is TRBJ2-5; a possible D gene is TRBD1 (6 bases). The material sequenced was naive CD8+ T cells from PBMCs. The CDR3 here is CASRGRGGETQYF. In DNA, the CDR3 is TGTGCCAGCAGAGGCAGGGGTGGAGAGACCCAGTACTTC.